This TCR beta chain was captured in a study of T cell clonotyping in hematopoietic cell transplantation. Method: immunoSEQ multiplex PCR; TCRdb's copy keeps in-frame clones and lacks some. The profile shows approximately 10,000 clones, 60% to 80% of them singletons. As concerns this clone: What it binds is unknown.

Findings and limits, study-wide: Graft donor and pretransplant recipient Inverse Simpson Index values predicted broader posttransplant TCR diversity. Recipient TCR diversity dropped after transplant; expanded clonotypes rose from day 30 to 180.

The CDR3 is 14 amino acids. From germline, CDR1 is MNHEY and CDR2 SMNVEV (reference sequence). V was pared by 4 bases and J by 4 bases, with 4 bases of the junction left unmatched. This specimen was peripheral blood mononuclear cells, taken 180 days after allogeneic stem cell transplant. J is TRBJ1-5 and V is TRBV27; 7 bases agree with TRBD1. The sequence was collected from a female patient aged 50-60 years who had an allogeneic stem cell transplant from a related donor, so the T cells may come from the graft donor. Some clones in this sample may be carry-over from other donors' samples. Here the CDR3 DNA reads TGTGCCAGCAGTTATGCACAGGGGAATCAGCCCCAGCATTTT. This sequence encodes CASSYAQGNQPQHF.